This T cell receptor beta chain was captured in a study of neurological immune-mediated disorders. This clonotype was detected many times. One end of the junction fails to match germline, which may point to a read error. Using its own MiXCR run on the 5' RACE reads, TCRdb lists one record per CDR3 protein. The sample carries about 40,000 distinct CDR3 sequences, roughly 2.5% recorded once. The TCR was taken from a man aged 45-65 years with multiple sclerosis. The source material was PBMCs.

CDR3 nucleotide sequence: TGTGCCAGCAGCTTAGGGCTGCTTAGGGGCTACACCTTC. This translates into CASSLGLLRGYTF. V is TRBV12-3 or TRBV12-4 and J is TRBJ1-2; D gene ambiguous. The CDR3 has 13 amino acids.